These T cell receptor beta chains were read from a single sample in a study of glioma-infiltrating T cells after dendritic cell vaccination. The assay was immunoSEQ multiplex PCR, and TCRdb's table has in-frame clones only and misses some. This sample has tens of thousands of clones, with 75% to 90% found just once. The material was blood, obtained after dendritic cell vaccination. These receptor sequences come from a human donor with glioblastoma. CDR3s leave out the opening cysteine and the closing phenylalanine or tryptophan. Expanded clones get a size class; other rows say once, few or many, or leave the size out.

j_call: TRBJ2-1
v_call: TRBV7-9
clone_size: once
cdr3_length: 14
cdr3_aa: ASSPGVGLAGGPKF

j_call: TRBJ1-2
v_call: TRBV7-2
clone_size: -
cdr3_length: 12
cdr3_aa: ASSRRQGPDGYT

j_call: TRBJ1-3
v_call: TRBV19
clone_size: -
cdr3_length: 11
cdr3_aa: ASSIDLVNTIY

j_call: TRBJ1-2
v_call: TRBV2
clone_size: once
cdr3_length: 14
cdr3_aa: ASSERAGSTVEGYT

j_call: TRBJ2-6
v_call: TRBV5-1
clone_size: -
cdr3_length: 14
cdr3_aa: ASSLASFAGANVLT

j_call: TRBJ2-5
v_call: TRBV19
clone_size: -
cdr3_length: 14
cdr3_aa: ASSTRSGRVRETQY

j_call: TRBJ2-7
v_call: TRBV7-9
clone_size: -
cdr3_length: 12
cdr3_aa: ASSFGTGSYEQY

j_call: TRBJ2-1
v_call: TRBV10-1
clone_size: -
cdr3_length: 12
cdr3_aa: ASSRLATYNEQF

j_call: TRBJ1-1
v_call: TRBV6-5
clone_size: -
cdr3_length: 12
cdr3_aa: ASSYAAANTEAF

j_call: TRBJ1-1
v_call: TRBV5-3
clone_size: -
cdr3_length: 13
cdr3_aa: ARSKHRGQGTEAF

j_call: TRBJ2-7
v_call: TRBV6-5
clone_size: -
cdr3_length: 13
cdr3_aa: ASSTGDRAQNEQY

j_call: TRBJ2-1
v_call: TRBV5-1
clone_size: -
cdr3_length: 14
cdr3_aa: ASSLDPSGSGNEQF

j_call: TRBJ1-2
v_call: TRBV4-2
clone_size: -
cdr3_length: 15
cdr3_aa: ASSQGLIEQYFYGYT

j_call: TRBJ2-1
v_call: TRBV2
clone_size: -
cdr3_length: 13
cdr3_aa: ASRNQGLYANEQF

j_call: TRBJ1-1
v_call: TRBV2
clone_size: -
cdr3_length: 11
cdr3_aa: ASSEARGTEAF

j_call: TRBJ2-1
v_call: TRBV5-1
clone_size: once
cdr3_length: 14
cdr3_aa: ASLLGVAGIHNEQF

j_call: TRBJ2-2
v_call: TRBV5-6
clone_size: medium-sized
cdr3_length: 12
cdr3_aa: ASSFGVVAGELF

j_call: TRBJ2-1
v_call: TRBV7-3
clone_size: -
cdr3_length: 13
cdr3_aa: ASSLGTSSYNEQF